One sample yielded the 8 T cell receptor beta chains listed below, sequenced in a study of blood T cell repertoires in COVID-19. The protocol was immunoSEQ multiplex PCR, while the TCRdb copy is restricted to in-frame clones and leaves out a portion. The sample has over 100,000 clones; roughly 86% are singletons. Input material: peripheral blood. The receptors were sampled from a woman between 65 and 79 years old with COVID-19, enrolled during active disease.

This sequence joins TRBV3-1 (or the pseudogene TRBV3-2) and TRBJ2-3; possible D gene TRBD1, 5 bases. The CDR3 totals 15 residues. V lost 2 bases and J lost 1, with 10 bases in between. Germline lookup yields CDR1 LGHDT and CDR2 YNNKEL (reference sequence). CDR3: CASSQLVGGTDTQYF. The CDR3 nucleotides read TGTGCCAGCAGCCAACTAGTAGGGGGCACAGATACGCAGTATTTT.

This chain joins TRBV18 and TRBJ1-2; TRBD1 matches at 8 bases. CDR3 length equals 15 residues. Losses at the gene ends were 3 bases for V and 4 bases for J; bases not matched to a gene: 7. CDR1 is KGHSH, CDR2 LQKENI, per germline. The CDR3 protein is CASSPDRGGLYGYTF. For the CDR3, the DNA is TGTGCCAGCTCACCCGACAGGGGAGGCCTCTATGGCTACACCTTC.

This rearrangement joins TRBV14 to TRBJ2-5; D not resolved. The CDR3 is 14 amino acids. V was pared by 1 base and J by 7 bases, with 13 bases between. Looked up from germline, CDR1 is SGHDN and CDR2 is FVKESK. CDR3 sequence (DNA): TGTGCCAGCAGCCAAGTAATCGCGTCGAGGACCCAGTACTTC. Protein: CASSQVIASRTQYF.

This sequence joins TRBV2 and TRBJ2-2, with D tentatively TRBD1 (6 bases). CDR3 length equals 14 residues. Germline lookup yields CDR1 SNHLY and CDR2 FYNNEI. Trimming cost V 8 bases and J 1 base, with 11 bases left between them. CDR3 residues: CASSRTENTGELFF. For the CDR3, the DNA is TGTGCCAGCTCCAGGACAGAGAACACCGGGGAGCTGTTTTTT.

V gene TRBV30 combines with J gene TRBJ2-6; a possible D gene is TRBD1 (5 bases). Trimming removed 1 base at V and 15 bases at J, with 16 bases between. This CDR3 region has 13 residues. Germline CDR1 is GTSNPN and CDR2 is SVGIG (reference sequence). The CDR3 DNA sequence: TGTGCCTGGAGTGACAGGCAAGGAATAGGCCTGACTTTC. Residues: CAWSDRQGIGLTF.

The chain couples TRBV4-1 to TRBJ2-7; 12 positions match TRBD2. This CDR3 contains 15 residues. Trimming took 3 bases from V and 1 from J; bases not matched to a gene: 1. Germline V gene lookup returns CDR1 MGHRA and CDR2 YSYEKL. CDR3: CASSHGLAGSYEQYF. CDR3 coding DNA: TGCGCCAGCAGCCATGGACTAGCGGGGTCCTACGAGCAGTACTTC.

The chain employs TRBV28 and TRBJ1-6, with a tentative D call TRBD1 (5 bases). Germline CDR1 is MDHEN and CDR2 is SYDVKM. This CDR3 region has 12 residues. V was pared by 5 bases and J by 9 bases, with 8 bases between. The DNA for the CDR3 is TGTGCCAGCAGTGACAGAACTTCACCCCTCCACTTT. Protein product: CASSDRTSPLHF.

The CDR3 nucleotides are TGTGCCAGAGCCCCGACAGGGACCGGGAACACTGAAGCTTTCTTT. This encodes CARAPTGTGNTEAFF. The chain combines TRBV21-1 with TRBJ1-1; the table's D call TRBD1 went unverified against the DNA. TRBV21-1 is a pseudogene locus. The CDR3 covers 15 residues.